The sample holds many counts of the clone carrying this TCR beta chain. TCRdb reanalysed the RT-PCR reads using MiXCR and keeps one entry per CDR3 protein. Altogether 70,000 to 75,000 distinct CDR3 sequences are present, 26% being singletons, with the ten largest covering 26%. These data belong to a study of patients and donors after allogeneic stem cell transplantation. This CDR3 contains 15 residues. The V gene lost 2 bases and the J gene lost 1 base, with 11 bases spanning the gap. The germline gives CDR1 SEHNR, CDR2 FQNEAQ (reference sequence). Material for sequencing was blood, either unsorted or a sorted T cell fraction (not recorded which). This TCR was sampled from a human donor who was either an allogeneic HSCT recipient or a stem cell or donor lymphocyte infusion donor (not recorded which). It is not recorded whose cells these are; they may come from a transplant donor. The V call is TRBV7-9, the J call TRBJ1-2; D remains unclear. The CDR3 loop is CASSLRAEFNYGYTF. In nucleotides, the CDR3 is TGTGCCAGCAGCTTACGGGCAGAGTTTAACTATGGCTACACCTTC.